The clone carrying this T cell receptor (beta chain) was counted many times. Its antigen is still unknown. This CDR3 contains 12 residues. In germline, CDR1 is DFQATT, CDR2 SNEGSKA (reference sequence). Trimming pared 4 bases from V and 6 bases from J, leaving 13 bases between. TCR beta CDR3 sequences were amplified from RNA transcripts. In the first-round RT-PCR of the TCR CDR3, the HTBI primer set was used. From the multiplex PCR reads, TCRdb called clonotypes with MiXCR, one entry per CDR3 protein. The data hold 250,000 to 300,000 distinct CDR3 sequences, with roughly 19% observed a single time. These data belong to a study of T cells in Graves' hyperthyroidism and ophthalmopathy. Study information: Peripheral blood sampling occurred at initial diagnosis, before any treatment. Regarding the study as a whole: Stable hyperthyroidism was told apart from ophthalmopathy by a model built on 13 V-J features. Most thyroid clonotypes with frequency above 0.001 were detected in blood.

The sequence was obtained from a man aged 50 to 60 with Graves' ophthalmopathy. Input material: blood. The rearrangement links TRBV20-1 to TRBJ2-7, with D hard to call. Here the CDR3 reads CSATFLSSEQYF. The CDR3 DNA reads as TGCAGTGCTACTTTCCTGAGCAGCGAGCAGTACTTC.